The present entry profiles one TCR beta chain with its context. This clonotype was seen repeatedly, ten times or more. It lacks a known antigen. Per-nucleotide qualities are absent, and no much larger clonotype sits a single base away. The sample belongs to a study of T cells in Graves' hyperthyroidism and ophthalmopathy (dated by TCRdb to between 2017 and 2020). Looking at the study overall: Peripheral blood samples were taken at initial diagnosis, before any treatment was given. TCR V-J signatures able to tell the groups apart were searched for in a discovery cohort of 90 to 100 patients, of whom 40 to 45 had Graves' ophthalmopathy and 55 to 65 had stable Graves' hyperthyroidism. Prospective prediction of ophthalmopathy was tested in an independent validation cohort consisting of fewer than 20 hyperthyroidism patients and 15 to 17 patients who later progressed to ophthalmopathy. The 75 to 100 discovery patients were randomly split 7:3 into training and test sets. The study also compared thyroid tissue and blood T-cell repertoires from several Graves' hyperthyroidism patients. After sampling, hyperthyroidism patients received methimazole starting at 30 mg daily, and ophthalmopathy patients received high-dose intravenous methylprednisolone. The paper describes TCR Vbeta CDR3 sequencing of roughly 130 peripheral blood samples, made up of approximately 40 ophthalmopathy patients, around 78 hyperthyroidism patients and some 17 progressor patients.

The investigation overall reported the following: Most expanded thyroid clonotypes (frequency above 0.001) were also detected in blood, a finding suggesting that blood repertoires may reflect thyroid immune responses. During validation, the model predicted progression to ophthalmopathy a median of about 6.3 months ahead of onset, with approximately 71% sensitivity and roughly 72% specificity. Sample size was not statistically predetermined, and blinding of investigators to group allocation was not performed. In cross-validation, a model built on a 13 V-J signature told ophthalmopathy apart from stable hyperthyroidism with 87.88% sensitivity and about 81% specificity, and in testing the same model reached 80%/75%.

The TCR beta CDR3 regions were amplified from RNA transcripts. The first round of RT-PCR for the TCR CDR3 was performed with the HTBI primer set and the Qiagen OneStep RT-PCR kit. The libraries were constructed in a second round of multiplex PCR and then size-selected and purified. Libraries were sequenced paired-end with 100 bp reads on an Illumina HiSeq2000. On the authors' methods: SOAPnuke was used to process the raw data, removing reads that contained adapters or uncalled bases, had a mean Phred below 15, or lacked an exact match to the constant primer or identifier. COPE v1.2.5 was used to merge the high-quality paired reads, and each unique nucleotide sequence was defined as a clonotype. MiTCR v1.1 was used to align the clonotypes against IMGT TRBV, TRBD and TRBJ reference segments. The analysis included only V-J combinations with a frequency above 0.0001, which together covered around 99% of the repertoires. The TCS score was defined as the ratio of F50 (clonal expansion) to E x V (chaos), calculated using BLOSUM62-based TCRdist between CDR3 peptides within each V-J. Welch's t-statistics and random forest reduced around 510 V-J features to 10 to 15, which were used in a naive Bayes classifier (R e1071). TCRdb reanalyzed the raw reads on its own, using fastp at Q25 for trimming and MiXCR for clone calling, and kept in-frame beta chains. Rows matching on CDR3 protein sequence are summarized as one entry with the most common DNA and genes. V and J calls and clone size were set by TCRdb, not the authors. The sample contains 300,000 to 450,000 distinct CDR3 sequences, more than 14% of them found a single time. Roughly 21% of the sample is taken by the ten largest.

The CDR3 sequence holds 16 residues, the cysteine and phenylalanine included. Just CDR3 DNA is preserved here, 48 bases in frame from base 1. The germline V gene encodes CDR1 KGHSH and CDR2 LQKENI. Clipping removes 0 bases from V and 1 base from J, with 4 as the unmatched junction base count. Ophthalmopathy patients had moderately to severely active disease, with a Clinical Activity Score of 3 or more, a NOSPECS grade of 4 or more, and a disease duration of less than 3 months. Any patient with an uncontrolled infection, another autoimmune disease, pregnancy or lactation was excluded. Diagnoses were based on clinical symptoms, serum thyroxine and TRAb, thyroid ultrasound and orbital computed tomography. PBMCs were isolated from 7.5 to 10 ml of fresh peripheral blood by Ficoll-Paque density gradient centrifugation. Total RNA was extracted using Trizol reagent, and RNA quality was assessed on an Agilent 2100 Bioanalyzer.

This clonotype originated in a woman aged 30 to 39 with Graves' ophthalmopathy. The sequence is built from TRBV18 and TRBJ2-5; the junction holds 8 bases that match TRBD1. Sequenced material: blood. The sequence in DNA is TGTGCCAGCTCACCACCGACAGGGGCCCCCCAAGAGACCCAGTACTTC. It encodes CASSPPTGAPQETQYF.